Many counts were recorded for the clone carrying this TCR beta chain. The antigen is undetermined. The record originates from a study of T cells in Graves' hyperthyroidism and ophthalmopathy. Study-wide results and limits: A median roughly 6.6 months before onset, the model predicted ophthalmopathy.

Researchers took RNA transcripts and amplified the TCR beta CDR3 regions from them. The HTBI primer set drove a first-round RT-PCR of the TCR CDR3. TCRdb re-analysed the multiplex PCR reads in MiXCR, keeping a single row per CDR3 protein. The sample consists of around 290,000 distinct CDR3 sequences, approximately 13% of them appearing once. Germline lookup yields CDR1 ENHRY and CDR2 SYGVKD. V lost 6 bases and J 5 bases, leaving 8 bases between the germline ends. The CDR3 totals 13 residues. The V gene is TRBV10-3, the J gene TRBJ1-6, with a possible D match to TRBD1 (5 bases). Sequences were obtained from blood. This receptor was identified in a woman aged 40 to 50 with Graves' hyperthyroidism. Here the CDR3 DNA reads TGTGCCATCAGCGGCAGGGATAATTCACCCCTCCACTTT. Translating gives CAISGRDNSPLHF.